These 27 T cell receptor beta chains originate from one sample sequenced in a study of blood T cell repertoires in COVID-19. Method: immunoSEQ multiplex PCR; TCRdb's copy keeps in-frame clones and lacks some. The sample yields some 150,000 clones, roughly 82% seen once. The material sequenced was peripheral blood. The source is a woman aged 65 to 85 with acute or convalescent COVID-19.

This chain joins TRBV19 and TRBJ2-7; TRBD2 is a possible D gene (5 bases). CDR1 LNHDA and CDR2 SQIVND come from the germline V gene (reference sequence). The CDR3 extends over 14 amino acids. Trimming pared 1 base from V and 2 bases from J, leaving 9 bases between. DNA of the CDR3: TGTGCCAGTAGTATAGGGACTCTACCCTACGAGCAGTACTTC. This encodes CASSIGTLPYEQYF.

The CDR3 DNA sequence: TGTGCCACCAAACATGGAGGGGACAATCAGCCCCAGCATTTT. Its protein product is CATKHGGDNQPQHF. This chain uses TRBV6-5 with TRBJ1-5, with D possibly TRBD1 on 5 matching bases. The CDR3 consists of 14 residues. Trimming stripped 10 bases from V and 3 bases from J, with 16 bases between. The germline V gene has CDR1 MNHEY and CDR2 SVGAGI.

This clone was counted a few times. V and J are TRBV28 and TRBJ2-1; tentatively, D is TRBD2 (6 bases). The CDR3 loop spans 17 amino acids. The germline V gene has CDR1 MDHEN and CDR2 SYDVKM. The ends were cut back, 4 bases at V and 0 bases at J, with 16 bases in the middle. The CDR3 DNA is TGTGCCAGCAGTTCTAGACTAGGGAGGAGCTCCTACAATGAGCAGTTCTTC. This encodes CASSSRLGRSSYNEQFF.

This clone has just one count. V and J are TRBV27 and TRBJ2-7; TRBD1 aligns across 8 bases. This CDR3 has 14 amino acids. Germline V lookup: CDR1 MNHEY, CDR2 SMNVEV (reference sequence). With V trimmed by 6 bases and J by 0 bases, 4 bases remained unmatched. CDR3 nucleotides: TGTGCCAGCAGCAGGACAGGGAGCTCCTACGAGCAGTACTTC. Its protein is CASSRTGSSYEQYF.

CDR3 in DNA: TGTGCCAGCAGTCTAAAGGGGTATGGCTACACCTTC. It codes for CASSLKGYGYTF. The chain couples TRBV28 to TRBJ1-2; D possibly corresponds to TRBD1 (5 bases). Germline values: CDR1 MDHEN, CDR2 SYDVKM. Deletions cut 5 bases from V and 5 bases from J, with 9 bases between. The CDR3 is 12 residues long.

The chain uses TRBV11-3 and TRBJ1-4; D unclear. Deletions cut 0 bases from V and 5 bases from J, with 16 bases between. CDR1 SGHNT and CDR2 YENEEA come from the germline V gene. The CDR3 has 17 residues. In nucleotides, the CDR3 is TGTGCCAGCAGCTTAGACCGGGCGGAGGGAATGAATGAAAAACTGTTTTTT. Residues: CASSLDRAEGMNEKLFF.

The V and J genes are TRBV28 and TRBJ2-2; the D gene is possibly TRBD2 (5 bases). CDR3 size: 15 residues. Germline assignment: CDR1 MDHEN and CDR2 SYDVKM. Trimming shortened V by 3 bases and J by 0 bases, and 8 bases separated the two germline ends. CDR3 residues: CASSFLAANTGELFF. DNA of the CDR3: TGTGCCAGCAGTTTTCTAGCAGCGAACACCGGGGAGCTGTTTTTT.

The chain is built from TRBV9 and TRBJ1-1, with 7 bases aligning to TRBD1. CDR3 length: 13 amino acids. In germline, CDR1 is SGDLS, CDR2 YYNGEE. The J segment lost 4 bases and the V segment lost 5 bases, leaving 5 bases of the junction unmatched. CDR3 residues: CASRADRATEAFF. Written as DNA, the CDR3 is TGTGCCAGCAGAGCAGACAGGGCCACTGAAGCTTTCTTT.

This sequence joins TRBV7-9 and TRBJ1-1; 7 bases are shared with TRBD1. The CDR3 is 11 residues long. Trimming took 5 bases from V and 8 from J; bases not matched to a gene: 2. Per germline, CDR1 SEHNR and CDR2 FQNEAQ (reference sequence). The CDR3 nucleotides are TGTGCCAGCAGCACACAGGGGGAAGCTTTCTTT. This sequence encodes CASSTQGEAFF.

CDR3 coding DNA: TGTGCCAGCAGTACCCTACTCCACAGGGGGCAGAACACTGAAGCTTTCTTT. Translated, it gives CASSTLLHRGQNTEAFF. V is TRBV27 and J is TRBJ1-1, with TRBD1 matching 9 bases. The CDR3 is 17 amino acids. The V gene end was trimmed by 5 bases and the J gene end by 1 base; junction bases not matched to a gene: 11. From germline, CDR1 is MNHEY and CDR2 SMNVEV (reference sequence).

The chain combines TRBV9 with TRBJ1-6, with TRBD1 matching over 9 bases. J lost 6 bases, V lost 3 bases, and 4 bases had no gene match. Looked up from germline, CDR1 is SGDLS and CDR2 is YYNGEE. The CDR3 spans 15 residues. The CDR3 region is CASSASGQGNSPLHF. The CDR3 region has the DNA TGTGCCAGCAGCGCCTCGGGACAGGGTAATTCACCCCTCCACTTT.

Only a few counts were recorded for this clone. The chain recombines TRBV7-2 with TRBJ2-2; 12 positions agree with TRBD2. Germline V lookup: CDR1 SGHTA, CDR2 FQGNSA. The CDR3 has 17 amino acids. V was clipped by 3 bases and J by 10 bases; unmatched bases: 12. The CDR3 DNA reads TGTGCCAGCAGCTTGACCCTAGCGGGGGGGCGCGGGGAGGAGCTGTTTTTT. Amino acid sequence: CASSLTLAGGRGEELFF.

The chain links TRBV5-8 to TRBJ2-2; D possibly corresponds to TRBD1 (5 bases). The CDR3 sequence is 14 residues long. CDR1 is SGHTS, CDR2 YDEGEE, per germline. V shed 0 bases and J shed 6 bases, with 9 bases lying between them. The CDR3 region has the DNA TGTGCCAGCAGCTTGGAGCTAGGGGCCGGGGAGCTGTTTTTT. It encodes CASSLELGAGELFF.

The chain carries TRBV11-2 and TRBJ2-1; D is unclear. V was trimmed by 8 bases and J by 4 bases, leaving 9 bases between them. This CDR3 contains 12 residues. Germline loops: CDR1 SGHAT, CDR2 FQNNGV. The CDR3 sequence is CASGGSYNEQFF. The CDR3 DNA sequence: TGTGCCAGCGGCGGCAGTTACAATGAGCAGTTCTTC.

The rearrangement links TRBV19 to TRBJ2-7; no firm D call. This CDR3 is built from 11 residues. In germline, CDR1 is LNHDA, CDR2 SQIVND (reference sequence). V was pared by 6 bases and J by 3 bases, with 6 bases between. The CDR3 region is CASRGYYEQYF. CDR3 DNA: TGTGCCAGTAGGGGCTACTACGAGCAGTACTTC.

J is TRBJ1-1 and V is TRBV5-4; D gene ambiguous. The CDR3 consists of 15 residues. With 5 bases removed from V and 3 bases from J, the gap between germline ends came to 17 bases. Per the germline V gene, CDR1 is SGHNT and CDR2 is YYREEE (reference sequence). The CDR3 DNA reads TGTGCCAGCAGAAACTCTTTAGGAGTGGACACTGAAGCTTTCTTT. This encodes CASRNSLGVDTEAFF.

The chain uses TRBV7-9 and TRBJ1-4; D possibly corresponds to TRBD1 (5 bases). The CDR3 runs 15 residues. The germline gives CDR1 SEHNR, CDR2 FQNEAQ (reference sequence). V was trimmed by 0 bases and J by 6 bases, leaving 11 bases between them. CDR3 nucleotide sequence: TGTGCCAGCAGCTTAGCAGGGGAAGGAGATGAAAAACTGTTTTTT. Translated: CASSLAGEGDEKLFF.

V gene TRBV6-5 combines with J gene TRBJ2-5, with TRBD1 matching 7 bases. The length of the CDR3 is 14 residues. V lost 11 bases and J lost 5; bases outside the gene matches: 14. Germline assignment: CDR1 MNHEY and CDR2 SVGAGI. The CDR3, as DNA: TGTGCCGCTCACAGGAAGGGGGCAGCGGAGACCCAGTACTTC. Its translation is CAAHRKGAAETQYF.

The chain uses TRBV6-6 and TRBJ1-1; TRBD1 matches at 9 bases. The germline gives CDR1 MNHNY, CDR2 SVGAGI (reference sequence). Unmatched junction bases numbered 7, after V lost 7 bases and J lost 4 bases. The CDR3 runs 14 residues. DNA for the CDR3: TGTGCCAGCACCGCGACAGGGGGTGTCACTGAAGCTTTCTTT. It encodes CASTATGGVTEAFF.

The chain employs TRBV27 and TRBJ2-7, with TRBD2 matching 10 bases. Trimming removed 2 bases from V and 2 bases from J; junction bases left unmatched: 3. CDR1 MNHEY and CDR2 SMNVEV come from the germline V gene (reference sequence). The CDR3 is 15 amino acids. The CDR3 DNA follows: TGTGCCAGCAGTTTACTAGCGGGAGTAGCCTACGAGCAGTACTTC. Translation gives CASSLLAGVAYEQYF.

This clone was detected once. The chain is built from TRBV5-1 and TRBJ1-2; 8 bases map to TRBD1. Per germline, CDR1 SGHRS and CDR2 YFSETQ. CDR3 length: 14 amino acids. After removal of 4 bases from V and 4 bases from J, the junction contained 6 bases not matched to a gene. In nucleotides, the CDR3 is TGCGCCAGCAGCCTGGACAGGGCCGGCTATGGCTACACCTTC. It specifies CASSLDRAGYGYTF.

Here the CDR3 reads CASRDEQGGYNEQYF. The CDR3 coding sequence is TGTGCCAGCAGAGACGAGCAGGGAGGTTACAACGAGCAGTACTTC. The chain has TRBV6-5 and TRBJ2-7; D is possibly TRBD2 (6 bases). V shed 6 bases and J shed 5 bases, with 20 bases lying between them. Germline CDR1 MNHEY, CDR2 SVGAGI. The CDR3 sequence is 15 residues long.

The rearrangement uses TRBV19 and TRBJ2-3; maybe TRBD2 (5 bases). Germline loops: CDR1 LNHDA, CDR2 SQIVND (reference sequence). The CDR3 runs to 17 residues. Trimming left V 1 base short and J 0 bases short, with 14 bases between. CDR3 sequence (DNA): TGTGCCAGTAGTATAGTTGGAATAGCGAGTAGCACAGATACGCAGTATTTT. Translating it yields CASSIVGIASSTDTQYF.

The V call is TRBV28, the J call TRBJ2-5, with 7 bases that match TRBD1. This CDR3 is built from 15 residues. Per the germline V gene, CDR1 is MDHEN and CDR2 is SYDVKM. V gave up 4 bases and J gave up 4 bases; unmatched junction bases: 9. The CDR3 sequence is CASSSPGRGSETQYF. The CDR3 nucleotides read TGTGCCAGCAGTTCTCCGGGCAGGGGGTCAGAGACCCAGTACTTC. Together with reference TRBV28 and TRBJ2-5, the CDR3 gives the full variable domain: DVKVTQSSRYLVKRTGEKVFLECVQDMDHENMFWYRQDPGLGLRLIYFSYDVKMKEKGDIPEGYSVSREKKERFSLILESASTNQTSMYLCASSSPGRGSETQYFGPGTRLLVL.

The table lists this clone with a count of one. This rearrangement joins TRBV14 to TRBJ2-7; D uncertain. The CDR3 runs 13 residues. Germline V lookup: CDR1 SGHDN, CDR2 FVKESK. The germline V and J ends were trimmed by 0 bases and 4 bases, with 7 bases remaining between them. As DNA, the CDR3 is TGTGCCAGCAGCCAAGATAGCCCGTACGAGCAGTACTTC. The encoded protein is CASSQDSPYEQYF. The full variable domain, rest sourced from reference TRBV14 and TRBJ2-7, is EAGVTQFPSHSVIEKGQTVTLRCDPISGHDNLYWYRRVMGKEIKFLLHFVKESKQDESGMPNNRFLAERTGGTYSTLKVQPAELEDSGVYFCASSQDSPYEQYFGPGTRLTVT.

This chain links TRBV15 with TRBJ2-2; D is possibly TRBD2 (6 bases). CDR1 is LNHNV and CDR2 is YYDKDF in the germline V gene (reference sequence). Trimming cost V 0 bases and J 1 base, with 15 bases left between them. CDR3 length: 18 amino acids. In DNA, the CDR3 is TGTGCCACCAGCAGAGATCCCGGGAGTAGCGGGAACACCGGGGAGCTGTTTTTT. Its protein product is CATSRDPGSSGNTGELFF.

This chain connects TRBV24-1 to TRBJ2-3; TRBD2 matches at 10 bases. V gave up 9 bases and J gave up 4 bases; unmatched junction bases: 6. CDR1 is KGHDR and CDR2 is SFDVKD in the germline V gene. CDR3 length: 14 residues. The CDR3, as DNA: TGTGCCACCTCAGCGGGAGGGCCGTCAGATACGCAGTATTTT. Its translation is CATSAGGPSDTQYF.